This TCR beta chain was recorded in a study of blood T cell repertoires in COVID-19. Study in general: Collection of acute and convalescent COVID-19 samples took place in the United States, Italy and Spain.

Germline-derived CDR1 and CDR2 are LNHNV and YYDKDF (reference sequence). The length of the CDR3 is 15 residues. V gave up 1 base and J gave up 3 bases, with 9 bases separating them. This clone was counted between two and nine times. Assay: immunoSEQ multiplex PCR; the TCRdb copy retains only in-frame clones and omits some. The table lists fewer than 300,000 clones, around 86% of them singletons. Sequenced material: peripheral blood. The V call is TRBV15, the J call TRBJ1-4, with D hard to call. This clonotype was sampled from a man in his forties or fifties with COVID-19, enrolled during active disease. The CDR3 DNA is TGTGCCACCAGCAGAGTGGGCAGCCCTAATGAAAAACTGTTTTTT. This gives the protein CATSRVGSPNEKLFF.